What follows is one T cell receptor beta chain and its context. The antigen is undetermined. The table came from immunoSEQ multiplex PCR; TCRdb's copy has only in-frame clones and leaves some out. Altogether about 360,000 clones are present, approximately 90% being singletons, with the ten largest covering around 0.8%. Germline CDR1 is SEHNR and CDR2 is FQNEAQ (reference sequence). The CDR3 is made up of 14 amino acids. V was pared by 6 bases and J by 0 bases, with 11 bases between. This entry is derived from a study of cytomegalovirus exposure and HLA in healthy donors. For the study at large: The same platform was used for the roughly 120 validation repertoires and the 650 to 800 first-cohort repertoires, a later analysis reported. Findings and limits, study-wide: Most TCR sequences showed up rarely, but some public TCRs showed up in many donors. Diagnosis of cytomegalovirus status made by the classifier reportedly showed high specificity and sensitivity. In vitro, a few CMV-associated chains proved specific for CMV antigens.

The sequence came from a woman aged 18-30 years in good health and CMV-seronegative. Sequenced sample: PBMCs. V and J are TRBV7-9 and TRBJ1-1; D remains unclear. CDR3 region: CASSLTVVNTEAFF. As DNA, the CDR3 is TGTGCCAGCAGTCTTACGGTAGTGAACACTGAAGCTTTCTTT. The whole variable domain, filled in from reference TRBV7-9 and TRBJ1-1, reads DTGVSQNPRHKITKRGQNVTFRCDPISEHNRLYWYRQTLGQGPEFLTYFQNEAQLEKSRLLSDRFSAERPKGSFSTLEIQRTEQGDSAMYLCASSLTVVNTEAFFGQGTRLTVV.